Listed here are 5 T cell receptor beta chains from one sample, sequenced in a study of PD-1 blockade in classical Hodgkin lymphoma. Each patient experienced a relapse that followed autologous stem cell transplantation, and brentuximab vedotin exposure varied. The table came from immunoSEQ multiplex PCR; TCRdb's copy has only in-frame clones and leaves some out. Of around 28,000 clones in the sample, approximately 87% were seen once. The sequencing used peripheral blood mononuclear cells (PBMCs), collected before the second cycle of nivolumab. These TCRs come from a human donor with classical Hodgkin lymphoma.

This chain connects TRBV30 to TRBJ2-2; D ambiguous. Trimming removed 0 bases at V and 4 bases at J, with 6 bases between. CDR1 is GTSNPN and CDR2 is SVGIG in the germline V gene (reference sequence). The CDR3 is 13 residues long. The CDR3 reads CAWSVLSTGELFF. DNA for the CDR3: TGTGCCTGGAGTGTACTGAGCACCGGGGAGCTGTTTTTT.

The rearrangement joins TRBV27 to TRBJ2-2; D not certain. In germline, CDR1 is MNHEY, CDR2 SMNVEV (reference sequence). CDR3 size: 13 residues. Trimming shortened V by 5 bases and J by 5 bases, and 9 bases separated the two germline ends. As DNA, the CDR3 is TGTGCCAGCAGTCCCCAGGAAACCGGGGAGCTGTTTTTT. It is translated as CASSPQETGELFF.

The chain carries TRBV19 and TRBJ2-1, with TRBD2 identical over 7 bases. The CDR3 loop spans 14 amino acids. Germline V gives CDR1 LNHDA, CDR2 SQIVND (reference sequence). Trimming cost V 3 bases and J 3 bases; bases outside gene matches: 2. In DNA, the CDR3 is TGTGCCAGTAGTATGGGGGGGGGCTACAATGAGCAGTTCTTC. The encoded protein is CASSMGGGYNEQFF.

This chain joins TRBV7-9 and TRBJ1-4, with unresolved D. Trimming removed 5 bases at V and 4 bases at J, with 14 bases between. CDR1 is SEHNR, CDR2 FQNEAQ, per germline (reference sequence). The CDR3 has 15 residues. CDR3 loop: CASSLTEIVNEKLFF. Written as DNA, the CDR3 is TGTGCCAGCAGCCTAACAGAAATCGTTAATGAAAAACTGTTTTTT.

The gene calls are TRBV9 and TRBJ1-1, with 8 bases fitting TRBD1. This CDR3 contains 14 residues. CDR1 and CDR2 from the germline V gene are SGDLS and YYNGEE. J was trimmed by 1 base and V by 6 bases; bases with no gene match: 5. The CDR3 loop is CASNNGQGNTEAFF. CDR3 bases: TGTGCCAGCAACAACGGACAGGGGAACACTGAAGCTTTCTTT.